This passage covers 2 T cell receptor beta chains from one sample sequenced in a study of response to subunit inactivated influenza vaccine. MiXCR, applied by TCRdb to the RT-PCR reads, yields one record per CDR3 protein. The repertoire holds about 160,000 distinct CDR3 sequences, approximately 10% seen once, with roughly 12% in the top ten. Here the sequenced sample was non-naive T cells sorted from PBMCs, taken roughly 6 weeks after vaccination. These receptor sequences come from a man aged 50 or older who received an inactivated influenza vaccine.

The chain links TRBV20-1 to TRBJ2-1; no clear D. Germline CDR1 DFQATT, CDR2 SNEGSKA (reference sequence). With 0 bases removed from V and 7 bases from J, the gap between germline ends came to 13 bases. The CDR3 is made up of 14 amino acids. CDR3 residues: CSARDALGLNEQFF. The DNA for the CDR3 is TGCAGTGCTAGAGATGCTCTGGGTCTGAATGAGCAGTTCTTC.

The V gene is TRBV7-3, the J gene TRBJ2-7; D gene unclear. The V end lost 2 bases, the J end lost 6 bases, and 11 bases lay between the germline ends. Germline V gene sequence: CDR1 SGHTA, CDR2 FQGTGA. The CDR3 totals 13 residues. The chain's CDR3 is CASSLSRWSEQYF. The CDR3 DNA reads as TGTGCCAGCAGCTTATCCAGGTGGTCCGAGCAGTACTTC.